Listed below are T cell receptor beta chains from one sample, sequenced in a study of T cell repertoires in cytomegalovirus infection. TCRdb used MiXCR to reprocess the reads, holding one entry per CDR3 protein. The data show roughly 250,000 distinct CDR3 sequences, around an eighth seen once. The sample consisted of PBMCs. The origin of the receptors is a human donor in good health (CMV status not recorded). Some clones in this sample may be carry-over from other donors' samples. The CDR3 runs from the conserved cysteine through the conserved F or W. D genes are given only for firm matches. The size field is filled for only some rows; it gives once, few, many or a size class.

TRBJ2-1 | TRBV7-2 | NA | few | TGTGCCAGCAGCACCGATGGGCAGCCCTACAATGAGCAGTTCTTC | CASSTDGQPYNEQFF
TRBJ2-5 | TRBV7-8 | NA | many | TGTGCCAGCAGCCCATCTACCACAGGGCGAGAGACCCAGTACTTC | CASSPSTTGRETQYF
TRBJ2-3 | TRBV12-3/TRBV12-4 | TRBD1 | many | TGTGCCAGCAGTCTCGCGACAGGGGGCCCTAGCACAGATACGCAGTATTTT | CASSLATGGPSTDTQYF
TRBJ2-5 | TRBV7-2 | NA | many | TGTGCCAGCAGCTTACTGTCAACCTCTCACCAAGAGACCCAGTACTTC | CASSLLSTSHQETQYF
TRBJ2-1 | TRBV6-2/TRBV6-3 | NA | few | TGTGCCAGCAGGTATTCGGGAGTGCCCTACAATGAGCAGTTCTTC | CASRYSGVPYNEQFF
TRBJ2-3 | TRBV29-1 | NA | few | TGCAGCGTTGACCTGCGAGGATGGGAAGATACGCAGTATTTT | CSVDLRGWEDTQYF
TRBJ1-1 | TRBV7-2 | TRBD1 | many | TGTGCCAGCAGCGCGGACAGGGGTCTCACTGAAGCTTTCTTT | CASSADRGLTEAFF
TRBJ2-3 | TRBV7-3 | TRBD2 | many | TGTGCCAGCAGTTCTAGCGGGAGCCACACAGATACGCAGTATTTT | CASSSSGSHTDTQYF
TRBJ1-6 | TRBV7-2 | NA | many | TGTGCCAGCTCCCTCGGTTGGGGGAATAATTCACCCCTCCACTTT | CASSLGWGNNSPLHF
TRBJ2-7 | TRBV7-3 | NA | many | TGTGCCAGCAGCTTAGAAATGGGGTACGAGCAGTACTTC | CASSLEMGYEQYF
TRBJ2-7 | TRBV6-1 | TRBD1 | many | TGTGCCAGCAGTGAACCTGGGACAGGAAGATACGAGCAGTACTTC | CASSEPGTGRYEQYF
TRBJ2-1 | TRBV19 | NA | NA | TGTGCCAGTAGTACCCAGGTGGGGCTTTTGCAGTTCTTC | CASSTQVGLLQFF
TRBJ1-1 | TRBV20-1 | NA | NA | TGCAGTGCCGGACTCCTTACTCCTTCCTTT | CSAGLLTPSF
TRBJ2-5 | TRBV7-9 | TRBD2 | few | TGTGCCAGCAGCTTTCACTTAGCGGGAGGAGAGACCCAGTACTTC | CASSFHLAGGETQYF
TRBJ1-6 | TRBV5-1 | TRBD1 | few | TGCGCCAGCAGCTTGGGGGACAGGGTCGGTAATTCACCCCTCCACTTT | CASSLGDRVGNSPLHF
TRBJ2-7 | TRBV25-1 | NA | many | TGTGCCAGCAGTGAAAGGGGTAGAAACTACGAGCAGTACTTC | CASSERGRNYEQYF
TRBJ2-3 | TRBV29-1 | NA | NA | TGCAGCGGTGGGCCCGTAGGTACGCAGTATTTT | CSGGPVGTQYF
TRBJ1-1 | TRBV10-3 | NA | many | TGTGCCAGCGGTTGGGCGAACACTGAAGCTTTCTTT | CASGWANTEAFF
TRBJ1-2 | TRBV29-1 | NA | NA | TGCAGCGCAGACACCTTGGAAGGCTACACCTTC | CSADTLEGYTF
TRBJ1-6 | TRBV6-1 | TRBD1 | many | TGTGCCAGCAGTAAATCGGGACAGTATAATTCACCCCTCCACTTT | CASSKSGQYNSPLHF
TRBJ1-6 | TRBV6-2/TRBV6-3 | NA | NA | TGTGCCAGCAGTTACTCAACCCCAACTGGGAATTCACCCCTCCACTTT | CASSYSTPTGNSPLHF
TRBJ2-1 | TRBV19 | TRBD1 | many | TGTGCCAGTAGTCCCCGGGACAGCGTCCTTAATGAGCAGTTCTTC | CASSPRDSVLNEQFF
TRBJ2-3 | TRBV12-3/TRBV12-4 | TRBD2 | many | TGTGCCAGCAGTTTCACGGGGGGGTCCACAGATACGCAGTATTTT | CASSFTGGSTDTQYF
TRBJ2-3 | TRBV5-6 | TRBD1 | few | TGTGCCAGCAGCCTACCTGGACAGGGTGTCGATACGCAGTATTTT | CASSLPGQGVDTQYF
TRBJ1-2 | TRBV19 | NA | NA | TGTGCCAGTAGTACTGGACTCCTAAGGGGATTTAACTATGGCTACACCTTC | CASSTGLLRGFNYGYTF
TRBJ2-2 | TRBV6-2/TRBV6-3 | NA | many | TGTGCCAGCGGAGAAGCGGCGGCCGGGGAGCTGTTTTTT | CASGEAAAGELFF
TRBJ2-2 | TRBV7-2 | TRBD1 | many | TGTGCCAGCAGCCCCGGACAGGAGGACACCGGGGAGCTGTTTTTT | CASSPGQEDTGELFF
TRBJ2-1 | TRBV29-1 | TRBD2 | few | TGCAGCGCCCTTCGACGGGGGGATGAGCAGTTCTTC | CSALRRGDEQFF
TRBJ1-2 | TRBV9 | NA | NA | TGTGCCAGCAGCCCCCCCCCTCGGACAGATAACTATGGCTACACCTTC | CASSPPPRTDNYGYTF
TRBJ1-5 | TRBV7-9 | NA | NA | TGTGCCAGCTGCAGGGGTAGCAATCAGCCCCAGCATTTT | CASCRGSNQPQHF
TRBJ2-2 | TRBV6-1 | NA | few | TGTGCCAGCAGTTCTGACTTTTCAGCGAACACCGGGGAGCTGTTTTTT | CASSSDFSANTGELFF
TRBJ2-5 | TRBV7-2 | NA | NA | TGTGCCAGCAGCTTAGTATCCAGGGAAGAGACCCAGTACTTC | CASSLVSREETQYF
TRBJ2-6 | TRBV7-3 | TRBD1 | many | TGTGCCAGCAGGTTACAGGGGTTTTCTGGGGCCAACGTCCTGACTTTC | CASRLQGFSGANVLTF
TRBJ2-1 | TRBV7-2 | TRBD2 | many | TGTGCCAGCAGCTTAACTAGCGGGGACAATGAGCAGTTCTTC | CASSLTSGDNEQFF
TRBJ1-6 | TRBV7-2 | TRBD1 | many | TGTGCCAGCAGCGAGGGACAGTTGAGCTCCTATAATTCACCCCTCCACTTT | CASSEGQLSSYNSPLHF
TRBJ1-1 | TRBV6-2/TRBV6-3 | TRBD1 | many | TGTGCCAGCAGGGCGACAGGGGGTGACACTGAAGCTTTCTTT | CASRATGGDTEAFF